The present T cell receptor beta chain was sequenced within a study of blood T cell repertoires in COVID-19. Study overall: Specimens from acute and convalescent COVID-19 originated in the United States, Italy and Spain.

Repertoires were generated with immunoSEQ multiplex PCR, while TCRdb's copy carries only in-frame clones and drops some. The sample contains about 150,000 clones, roughly 89% of which appear only once. This CDR3 has 14 residues. Trimming at V came to 4 bases and at J to 5 bases, leaving 7 bases not matched to a gene. From germline, CDR1 is MDHEN and CDR2 SYDVKM. The sequence came from a man aged 25 to 45 with COVID-19, enrolled during active disease. The V and J genes are TRBV28 and TRBJ1-2; 7 bases are shared with TRBD1. The sample comprised peripheral blood. This chain's CDR3 is CASSSPGQWYGYTF. The CDR3 bases are TGTGCCAGCAGTTCCCCGGGACAGTGGTATGGCTACACCTTC.